One TCR beta chain is described in this entry. This sample stems from a study of T cell changes during pregnancy in multiple sclerosis. Per germline, CDR1 SGHTA and CDR2 FQGTGA. Trimming took 5 bases from V and 7 from J, leaving 17 bases between them. The CDR3 totals 14 residues. Profiling relied on immunoSEQ multiplex PCR, and the TCRdb table lists in-frame clones only, not all of them. The sample contains about 86,000 clones, around 90% of which appear only once. The sample was peripheral blood, taken in the first trimester of pregnancy. The chain employs TRBV7-3 and TRBJ1-2; a weak D match, TRBD1 (6 bases). The sequence was obtained from a female donor in good health, enrolled as a control in a pregnancy study. CDR3 DNA sequence: TGTGCCAGCAGCCCCCGCGGGGGGGGCCTTGGCTACACCTTC. It yields the protein CASSPRGGGLGYTF. Full variable domain (remainder filled in from reference TRBV7-3 and TRBJ1-2): GAGVSQTPSNKVTEKGKYVELRCDPISGHTALYWYRQSLGQGPEFLIYFQGTGAADDSGLPNDRFFAVRPEGSVSTLKIQRTERGDSAVYLCASSPRGGGLGYTFGSGTRLTVV.